A selection of T cell receptor beta chains follows, all from one sample in a study of T cells in Graves' hyperthyroidism and ophthalmopathy. MiXCR, applied by TCRdb to the multiplex PCR reads, yields one record per CDR3 protein. The table includes around 520,000 distinct CDR3 sequences, less than 15% detected once. Sequencing used blood. All receptors come from a woman between 40 and 55 years old with Graves' hyperthyroidism. CDR3s leave out the opening cysteine and the closing phenylalanine or tryptophan. Fields, in order: V gene, CDR3 protein.

>TRBV20-1
SARSLREGVSYGYT
>TRBV10-3
AISLAGLTYNEQF
>TRBV6-2/TRBV6-3
ASKTDLGTGVVAGELF
>TRBV12-3/TRBV12-4
ASSLLETSNEQF
>TRBV30
AWSAQEGTEAF
>TRBV13
ASSLLSTDTQY
>TRBV18
ASSPPGVAGTMNTEAF
>TRBV2
ASSEEGGNQPQH
>TRBV5-8
ASSLAGAGETQY
>TRBV3-1
ASSPATLAGVVAKNIQY
>TRBV12-3/TRBV12-4
ASSLGREIDNEQF
>TRBV7-2
ASNLGGPGTNYGYT
>TRBV4-1
ASSQGLGQGRNYGYT